The 21 T cell receptor beta chains presented below share a single source sample, sequenced in a study of blood T cell repertoires in COVID-19. TCRdb keeps only in-frame clones here, not all; method: immunoSEQ multiplex PCR. The sample yields some 70,000 clones, around 87% seen once. Input material: peripheral blood. The receptors were sampled from a man aged 50 or older with active COVID-19.

The genes are TRBV4-3 and TRBJ1-2; 9 bases are a match to TRBD1. The CDR3 covers 15 residues. From germline, CDR1 is LGHNA and CDR2 YSLEER. Trimming took 1 base from V and 3 from J; bases not matched to a gene: 3. The CDR3 protein is CASSQADRGYYGYTF. The CDR3 DNA is TGCGCCAGCAGCCAAGCCGACAGGGGGTACTATGGCTACACCTTC.

This clone was observed once. The rearrangement uses TRBV5-6 and TRBJ2-7; 8 bases are shared with TRBD1. Germline V lookup: CDR1 SGHDT, CDR2 YYEEEE. Trimming removed 3 bases from V and 3 bases from J; junction bases left unmatched: 5. The CDR3 consists of 14 residues. The CDR3 here is CASSSGRGLYEQYF. CDR3 nucleotide sequence: TGTGCCAGCAGCTCGGGCAGGGGGCTCTACGAGCAGTACTTC.

J is TRBJ1-4 and V is TRBV18; 7 bases agree with TRBD1. J was trimmed by 3 bases and V by 1 base; bases with no gene match: 5. The CDR3 runs 16 residues. Germline V CDR1 and CDR2: KGHSH, LQKENI. CDR3 protein: CASSPQGAAANEKLFF. CDR3 in DNA: TGTGCCAGCTCACCACAGGGGGCTGCGGCTAATGAAAAACTGTTTTTT.

CDR3 sequence: CASSEAGTYSYEQYF. CDR3 nucleotide sequence: TGTGCCAGCAGTGAAGCGGGCACGTACTCCTACGAGCAGTACTTC. The chain joins TRBV6-1 to TRBJ2-7, with D hard to call. The V and J ends lost 0 bases and 0 bases respectively, with 9 bases between them. Germline-derived CDR1 and CDR2 are MNHNS and SASEGT. The CDR3 length is 15 residues.

The V and J genes are TRBV30 and TRBJ2-7, with 11 nucleotides matching TRBD1. CDR3 length: 14 amino acids. V dropped 0 bases and J dropped 4; count of bases not matched to a gene: 2. From germline, CDR1 is GTSNPN and CDR2 SVGIG (reference sequence). The CDR3 loop is CAWSVWDRGYEQYF. The CDR3 DNA is TGTGCCTGGAGTGTTTGGGACAGGGGGTACGAGCAGTACTTC.

The gene calls are TRBV5-1 and TRBJ2-1; 15 positions match TRBD2. V lost 4 bases to trimming and J lost 9 bases; unmatched junction nucleotides: 14. Germline V gives CDR1 SGHRS, CDR2 YFSETQ. This CDR3 has 18 amino acids. The CDR3 bases are TGCGCCAGCAGCCACCCTCCCGGGACTAGCGGGAGGATCAGTGAGCAGTTCTTC. Translation gives CASSHPPGTSGRISEQFF.

J is TRBJ1-5 and V is TRBV6-5; D call uncertain. Per germline, CDR1 MNHEY and CDR2 SVGAGI. V was shortened by 2 bases and J by 4 bases, with 9 bases between the two germline ends. The CDR3 runs 14 residues. CDR3 sequence (DNA): TGTGCCAGCAGTTACGGCCGCACAAATCAGCCCCAGCATTTT. Translating it yields CASSYGRTNQPQHF.

This clone has just one count. This chain connects TRBV28 to TRBJ2-3, with TRBD2 as a possible D gene (6 bases). With 8 bases removed from V and 2 bases from J, the gap between germline ends came to 14 bases. This CDR3 spans 14 amino acids. From germline, CDR1 is MDHEN and CDR2 SYDVKM. CDR3 nucleotides: TGTGCCAGCGGTACTAGCCCGACCACAGATACGCAGTATTTT. Translated: CASGTSPTTDTQYF. Complete variable domain (other parts from reference TRBV28 and TRBJ2-3): DVKVTQSSRYLVKRTGEKVFLECVQDMDHENMFWYRQDPGLGLRLIYFSYDVKMKEKGDIPEGYSVSREKKERFSLILESASTNQTSMYLCASGTSPTTDTQYFGPGTRLTVL.

This rearrangement joins TRBV6-5 to TRBJ2-2, with TRBD1 matching 7 bases. With 6 bases clipped from V and 2 bases from J, the junction kept 6 bases outside the gene matches. This CDR3 spans 15 amino acids. Germline V CDR1 and CDR2: MNHEY, SVGAGI. In nucleotides, the CDR3 is TGTGCCAGCAGATACGACAGGGCTAACACCGGGGAGCTGTTTTTT. Protein: CASRYDRANTGELFF.

The V and J genes are TRBV4-2 and TRBJ1-2; D is unclear. The CDR3 has 13 residues. The germline gives CDR1 LGHNA, CDR2 YNFKEQ. Trimming took off 0 bases at V and 8 bases at J, with 10 bases between the two ends. The CDR3 coding sequence is TGTGCCAGCAGCCAAGAAGAAAGGGAGGGCTACACCTTC. It translates to CASSQEEREGYTF.

This clone has just one count. The rearrangement uses TRBV6-2 or TRBV6-3 and TRBJ2-2; D ambiguous. CDR1 MNHEY and CDR2 SVGEGT come from the germline V gene. The CDR3 has 15 residues. V was shortened by 2 bases and J by 3 bases, with 10 bases between the two germline ends. The CDR3: CASSYTSVDTGELFF. DNA of the CDR3: TGTGCCAGCAGTTACACATCAGTCGACACCGGGGAGCTGTTTTTT.

V and J are TRBV7-9 and TRBJ2-7, with 7 bases fitting TRBD2. J lost 2 bases, V lost 5 bases, and 3 bases had no gene match. Germline lookup yields CDR1 SEHNR and CDR2 FQNEAQ (reference sequence). The CDR3 totals 13 residues. The CDR3: CASSAGRAYEQYF. For the CDR3, the DNA is TGTGCCAGCAGCGCTGGGAGGGCCTACGAGCAGTACTTC.

This chain connects TRBV5-1 to TRBJ2-1; the match to TRBD2 covers 12 bases. The germline V gene encodes CDR1 SGHRS and CDR2 YFSETQ. This CDR3 is 17 amino acids long. Unmatched junction bases numbered 7, after V lost 0 bases and J lost 6 bases. The CDR3 nucleotides read TGCGCCAGCAGCTTGGTGGCTAGCGGGGGGGCCTCCAATGAGCAGTTCTTC. Its translation: CASSLVASGGASNEQFF.

This clone was detected only once. V and J are TRBV5-1 and TRBJ1-2; 10 bases align to TRBD1. Germline V gene sequence: CDR1 SGHRS, CDR2 YFSETQ. V lost 2 bases to trimming and J lost 4 bases; unmatched junction nucleotides: 8. The CDR3 is made up of 16 amino acids. Here the CDR3 DNA reads TGCGCCAGCAGCTTACCGGGACAGGGGTCTCCCTATGGCTACACCTTC. It codes for CASSLPGQGSPYGYTF.

The chain links TRBV6-5 to TRBJ1-2, with 7 nucleotides matching TRBD1. The CDR3 totals 14 residues. Germline CDR1 MNHEY, CDR2 SVGAGI. The J segment lost 3 bases and the V segment lost 6 bases, leaving 7 bases of the junction unmatched. CDR3 in amino acids: CASRQGRADYGYTF. In DNA, the CDR3 is TGTGCCAGCAGACAGGGGCGCGCTGACTATGGCTACACCTTC.

The chain links TRBV2 to TRBJ2-7, with TRBD2 matching over 11 bases. The CDR3 is made up of 14 amino acids. The germline V gene has CDR1 SNHLY and CDR2 FYNNEI. With V trimmed by 7 bases and J by 1 base, 3 bases remained unmatched. The CDR3 bases are TGTGCCAGCAATAGCGGGAGGGGATCCTACGAGCAGTACTTC. Amino acid sequence: CASNSGRGSYEQYF.

The J gene is TRBJ1-6, the V gene TRBV7-2; no definite D call. The CDR3 is made up of 13 amino acids. Germline V gene sequence: CDR1 SGHTA, CDR2 FQGNSA. V lost 2 bases and J lost 7, with 6 bases in between. The CDR3 nucleotides read TGTGCCAGCAGCTTACGCGTAAATTCACCCCTCCACTTT. As protein: CASSLRVNSPLHF.

CDR3 in DNA: TGTGCCTGGACTATTCTGGACTCTCCTGAGCAGTTCTTC. As protein: CAWTILDSPEQFF. The rearrangement links TRBV30 to TRBJ2-1; D possibly corresponds to TRBD2 (5 bases). Germline CDR1 and CDR2: GTSNPN and SVGIG (reference sequence). Trimming stripped 4 bases from V and 9 bases from J, with 16 bases between. This CDR3 comprises 13 residues.

The chain uses TRBV7-2 and TRBJ2-7, with TRBD2 as a possible D gene (5 bases). Trimming shortened V by 5 bases and J by 7 bases, and 9 bases separated the two germline ends. The length of the CDR3 is 11 residues. The V gene's germline CDR1 is SGHTA and CDR2 FQGNSA. The CDR3 spells CASSEGFEQYF. DNA of the CDR3: TGTGCCAGCAGCGAGGGATTTGAGCAGTACTTC. Based on the CDR3 plus reference TRBV7-2 and TRBJ2-7, the full variable domain is GAGVSQSPSNKVTEKGKDVELRCDPISGHTALYWYRQSLGQGLEFLIYFQGNSAPDKSGLPSDRFSAERTGGSVSTLTIQRTQQEDSAVYLCASSEGFEQYFGPGTRLTVT.

The gene calls are TRBV30 and TRBJ1-3; D perhaps matches TRBD1 (6 bases). Germline CDR1 is GTSNPN and CDR2 is SVGIG (reference sequence). V was pared by 3 bases and J by 1 base, with 10 bases between. This CDR3 has 14 residues. The CDR3 loop reads CAWSKTGSGNTIYF. In nucleotides, the CDR3 is TGTGCCTGGAGCAAAACAGGGTCTGGAAACACCATATATTTT.

CDR3: CASRVTGGLSYEQYF. The CDR3 region has the DNA TGTGCCAGTAGGGTGACAGGGGGCCTCTCCTACGAGCAGTACTTC. The chain joins TRBV19 to TRBJ2-7; TRBD1 aligns across 10 bases. Germline CDR1 reads LNHDA; CDR2 reads SQIVND (reference sequence). With 6 bases clipped from V and 0 bases from J, the junction kept 5 bases outside the gene matches. The CDR3 sequence is 15 residues long.